The 10 T cell receptor beta chains given below trace back to one sample, sequenced in a study of tumor-infiltrating lymphocytes in localized non-small cell lung cancer (dated by TCRdb to 2020 to 2023). The receptor library was made with the immunoSEQ multiplex PCR assay. TCRdb carries this immuneACCESS record with in-frame sequences only. Its versions omit some clonotypes, under half of them owing to an unresolved V gene in the studies checked, with the rest unexplained. The sample table contains nearly 9,500 clones; only one count was recorded for over 65% of them. Of the sample, approximately 17% is held by the ten largest clones. Input material: uninvolved lung tissue not adjacent to the tumor. These receptors originate from a human donor with non-small cell lung cancer.

V usage is TRBV2 and J usage is TRBJ1-2; tentative D call: TRBD1 (6 bases). The length of the CDR3 is 13 residues. The V and J ends lost 7 bases and 1 base respectively, with 10 bases between them. Per germline, CDR1 SNHLY and CDR2 FYNNEI. CDR3 in amino acids: CASIRGFNYGYTF. As DNA, the CDR3 is TGTGCCAGCATTAGGGGGTTTAACTATGGCTACACCTTC.

This clone occurred a few times. V is TRBV7-8 and J is TRBJ1-3; a weak D match, TRBD1 (6 bases). The CDR3 contains 15 residues. CDR1 is SGHVS and CDR2 is FQNEAQ in the germline V gene. V gave up 1 base and J gave up 1 base, with 8 bases separating them. This chain's CDR3 is CASSLGGASGNTIYF. The CDR3 nucleotides are TGTGCCAGCAGCTTAGGGGGGGCGTCTGGAAACACCATATATTTT.

The chain is built from TRBV5-1 and TRBJ1-2; TRBD1 agrees at 7 bases. This CDR3 is built from 14 residues. Germline V CDR1 and CDR2: SGHRS, YFSETQ. Unmatched junction bases numbered 10, after V lost 3 bases and J lost 8 bases. CDR3 region: CASSSGTASTGYTF. The DNA of the CDR3 is TGCGCCAGCAGCTCCGGGACAGCGAGTACCGGCTACACCTTC.

The V gene is TRBV4-1, the J gene TRBJ1-5, with 10 bases fitting TRBD1. CDR1 is MGHRA, CDR2 YSYEKL, per germline. The CDR3 spans 15 residues. V shed 5 bases and J 5 bases; nucleotides not matched to a gene: 6. The CDR3 bases are TGCGCCAGCAGCGGGGACAGGGGTATACATCAGCCCCAGCATTTT. As protein: CASSGDRGIHQPQHF.

The table lists this clone with a count of one. The V and J genes are TRBV5-1 and TRBJ1-5; no definite D call. The CDR3 is made up of 14 amino acids. CDR1 and CDR2 (germline): SGHRS, YFSETQ. V dropped 0 bases and J dropped 1 base, with 5 bases sitting between them. CDR3 nucleotide sequence: TGCGCCAGCAGCTTGGGCGAAAGCAATCAGCCCCAGCATTTT. It encodes CASSLGESNQPQHF.

This clone was picked up a small number of times. This chain connects TRBV11-2 to TRBJ1-2; D gene uncertain. CDR1 is SGHAT and CDR2 is FQNNGV in the germline V gene. V was pared by 0 bases and J by 8 bases, with 7 bases between. This CDR3 comprises 12 residues. The CDR3 DNA sequence: TGTGCCAGCAGCTTAGACATCGGGGGCTACACCTTC. Translating it yields CASSLDIGGYTF.

The V call is TRBV13, the J call TRBJ1-2; D uncertain. V was trimmed by 5 bases and J by 4 bases, leaving 11 bases between them. This CDR3 has 13 residues. Germline CDR1 reads PRHDT; CDR2 reads FYEKMQ (reference sequence). CDR3 residues: CASSRLTSYGYTF. In nucleotides, the CDR3 is TGTGCCAGCAGCCGCCTCACGAGCTATGGCTACACCTTC.

CDR3 nucleotides: TGTGCCAGTAGACCGACATTAGGGTATGAAAAACTGTTTTTT. Protein: CASRPTLGYEKLFF. This sequence joins TRBV19 and TRBJ1-4; no clear D. The V end lost 6 bases, the J end lost 6 bases, and 14 bases lay between the germline ends. In germline, CDR1 is LNHDA, CDR2 SQIVND (reference sequence). This CDR3 has 14 residues.

The V gene is TRBV6-1, the J gene TRBJ1-4; a weak D match, TRBD1 (6 bases). Trimming removed 3 bases from V and 0 bases from J, with 11 bases in between. Germline V gives CDR1 MNHNS, CDR2 SASEGT. The CDR3 covers 16 residues. CDR3 residues: CASSDLRTATNEKLFF. The DNA for the CDR3 is TGTGCCAGCAGTGACCTTCGGACAGCAACTAATGAAAAACTGTTTTTT.

This clone appeared a single time. The CDR3 is CASSIGQPNFGGYTF. DNA for the CDR3: TGTGCCAGTAGTATAGGACAGCCCAACTTTGGAGGCTACACCTTC. The chain has TRBV19 and TRBJ1-2; weak D call: TRBD1 (5 bases). The CDR3 runs 15 residues. The ends were cut back, 1 base at V and 8 bases at J, with 17 bases in the middle. Germline assignment: CDR1 LNHDA and CDR2 SQIVND (reference sequence).